The text below deals with one T cell receptor beta chain. Its cognate antigen has yet to be identified. No base-level quality is on record; no much larger clone is a single base apart. This specimen's time point label, per the study, means: baseline before first vaccination. Samples from vaccinated people were obtained from the UK trials COV001 and COV002, which included a single-blind randomized controlled phase 2/3 trial of AZD1222 (ChAdOx1 nCoV-19) in healthy adults. For TCRbeta chain sequencing, PBMC samples were collected from trial participants at day 0 and at day 28 after the second dose. The sample comes from a study of T cell responses to AZD1222 COVID-19 vaccine (dated by TCRdb to the early 2020s). With respect to the entire study: Because spike-specific TCR depth and breadth did not differ between the two schedules, AZD1222 recipients who got a second dose at roughly 4 weeks were pooled with those who got a second dose at roughly 12 weeks. Trial participants were enrolled into age subgroups of 18-55, 56-69 and 70-plus years, which contained approximately 150, 28 and 58 TCR-sequenced participants, respectively. A total of about 230 trial participants underwent TCR sequencing, of whom around 200 received two doses of AZD1222 and about 25 received two doses of the MenACWY control vaccine. What the study reported, not specific to this receptor: A significant rise in spike-specific TCR breadth and depth was observed after two AZD1222 doses relative to day 0 and relative to MenACWY recipients. Most participants were white British and females outnumbered males, and the authors suggested that clonal diversity may have been underestimated. Only five or six AZD1222 recipients were SARS-CoV-2 seropositive at baseline, limiting conclusions about previously exposed vaccinees. In the small 56-69-year group, the increase in depth fell short of significance, most likely because of low power. The vaccine-associated CD4 TCRs covered the entire spike protein, and the dominant responses fell in regions 160-218 and 743-854. Because no day 14 peak-response samples were available, the repertoires could be characterized only after the peak T cell response. Reportedly, close to half of the unique spike-specific TCRs recognized epitopes lying outside the regions that are mutated in the B.1.351 and B.1.1.7 variants.

The CDR3 regions of human TCRbeta chains were subjected to immunosequencing. From the authors' description of their analysis: Repertoire TCRs were checked for matches against a reference library of SARS-CoV-2-specific TCRs that had been generated using the MIRA antigen-specificity platform. Breadth was defined as the fraction of unique TCRs that were SARS-CoV-2-associated. Depth was defined as the fraction of total T cells that were SARS-CoV-2-associated. Each spike-specific TCR was assigned to its reactive spike region and to a CD4 or CD8 class using the MIRA data. Log10-transformed breadth and depth values were compared by one-way ANOVA with Sidak's multiple comparisons tests. This is the immuneACCESS table as TCRdb keeps it, with only in-frame sequences that have V and J called. A part of the clones is gone; compared with another copy, unresolved V genes explain less than half, and the rest is unexplained. The DNA was the basis for D and trimming; V, J and clone size are from that table. The sample profile shows more than 85,000 clones; around 90% of them were found once. The ten top clones hold about 5% of the sample.

The CDR3 runs 16 amino acids, cysteine and phenylalanine included. The DNA shown is the 48-base CDR3, in frame from base 1. CDR1 and CDR2 were assigned from the germline V gene as MDHEN and SYDVKM. V is cut by 3 bases and J by 0 bases, and the space between the germline ends is 14 bases. Sequenced here: peripheral blood, sampled on day 0 of AZD1222 vaccination. This TCR came from an adult in good health. Here the chain combines TRBV28 and TRBJ1-2, and the D gene may be TRBD1, 5 bases matching. The nucleotide sequence is given as TGTGCCAGCAGTTTTCCTTGGGGCAGCACTAACTATGGCTACACCTTC. This codes for CASSFPWGSTNYGYTF.